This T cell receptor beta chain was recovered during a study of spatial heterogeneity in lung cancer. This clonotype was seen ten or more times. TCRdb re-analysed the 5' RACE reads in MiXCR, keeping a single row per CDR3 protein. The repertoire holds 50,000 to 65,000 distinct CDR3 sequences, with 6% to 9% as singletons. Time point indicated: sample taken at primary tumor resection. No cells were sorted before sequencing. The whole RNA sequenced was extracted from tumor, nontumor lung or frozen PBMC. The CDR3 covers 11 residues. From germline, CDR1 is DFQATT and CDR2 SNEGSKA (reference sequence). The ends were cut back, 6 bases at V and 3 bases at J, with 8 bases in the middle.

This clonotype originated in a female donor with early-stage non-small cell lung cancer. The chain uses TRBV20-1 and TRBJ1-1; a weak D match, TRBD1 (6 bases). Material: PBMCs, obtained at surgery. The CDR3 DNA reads TGCAGTGCCGAGGGGGACACTGAAGCTTTCTTT. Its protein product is CSAEGDTEAFF.